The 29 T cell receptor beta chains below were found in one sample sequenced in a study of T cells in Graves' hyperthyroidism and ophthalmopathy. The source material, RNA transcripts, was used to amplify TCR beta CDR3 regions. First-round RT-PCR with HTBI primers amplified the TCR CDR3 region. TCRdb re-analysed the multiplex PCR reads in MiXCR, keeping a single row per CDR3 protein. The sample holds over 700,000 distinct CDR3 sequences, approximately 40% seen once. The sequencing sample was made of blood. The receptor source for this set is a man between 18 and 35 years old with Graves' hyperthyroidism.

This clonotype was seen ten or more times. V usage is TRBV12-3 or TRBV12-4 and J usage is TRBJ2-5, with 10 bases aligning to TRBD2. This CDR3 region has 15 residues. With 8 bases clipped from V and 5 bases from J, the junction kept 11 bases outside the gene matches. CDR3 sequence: CASGTSGRERETQYF. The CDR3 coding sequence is TGTGCCAGCGGAACCAGCGGGAGGGAAAGGGAGACCCAGTACTTC.

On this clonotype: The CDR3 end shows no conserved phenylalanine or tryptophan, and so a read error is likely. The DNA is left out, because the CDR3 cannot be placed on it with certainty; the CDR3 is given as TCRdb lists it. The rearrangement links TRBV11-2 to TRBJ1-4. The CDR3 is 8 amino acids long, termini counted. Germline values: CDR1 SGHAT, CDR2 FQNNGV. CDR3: CASSLESG.

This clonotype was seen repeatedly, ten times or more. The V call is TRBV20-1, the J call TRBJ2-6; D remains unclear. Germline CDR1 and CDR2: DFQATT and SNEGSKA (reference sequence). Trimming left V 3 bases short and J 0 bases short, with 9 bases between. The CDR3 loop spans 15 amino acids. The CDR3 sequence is CSARDVTSGANVLTF. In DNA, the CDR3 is TGCAGTGCTAGGGACGTAACCTCTGGGGCCAACGTCCTGACTTTC.

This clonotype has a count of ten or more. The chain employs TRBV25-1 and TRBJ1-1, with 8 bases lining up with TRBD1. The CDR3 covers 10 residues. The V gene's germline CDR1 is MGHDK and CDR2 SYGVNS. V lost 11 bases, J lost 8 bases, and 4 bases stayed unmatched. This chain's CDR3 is CAAGTGEAFF. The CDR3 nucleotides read TGTGCCGCCGGGACAGGAGAAGCTTTCTTT.

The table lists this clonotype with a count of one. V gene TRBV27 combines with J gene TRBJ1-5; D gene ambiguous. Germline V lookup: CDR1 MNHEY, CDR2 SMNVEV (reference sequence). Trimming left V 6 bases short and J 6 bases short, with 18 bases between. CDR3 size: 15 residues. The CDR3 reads CASSPDGSHGQPQHF. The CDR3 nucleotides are TGTGCCAGCAGCCCAGACGGGTCGCACGGTCAGCCCCAGCATTTT.

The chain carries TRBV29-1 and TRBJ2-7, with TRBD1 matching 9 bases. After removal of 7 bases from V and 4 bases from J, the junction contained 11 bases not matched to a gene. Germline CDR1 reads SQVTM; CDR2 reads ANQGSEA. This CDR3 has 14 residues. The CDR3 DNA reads TGCAGCGCTGCCGTGGACAGGGGCGAATACGAGCAGTACTTC. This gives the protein CSAAVDRGEYEQYF.

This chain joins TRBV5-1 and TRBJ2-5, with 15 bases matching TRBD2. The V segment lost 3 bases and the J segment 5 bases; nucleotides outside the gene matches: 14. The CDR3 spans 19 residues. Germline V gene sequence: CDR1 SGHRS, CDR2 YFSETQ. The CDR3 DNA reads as TGCGCCAGCAGCTCCCCCCCCTGGACTAGCGGGGGGGCCCAGGAGACCCAGTACTTC. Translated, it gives CASSSPPWTSGGAQETQYF.

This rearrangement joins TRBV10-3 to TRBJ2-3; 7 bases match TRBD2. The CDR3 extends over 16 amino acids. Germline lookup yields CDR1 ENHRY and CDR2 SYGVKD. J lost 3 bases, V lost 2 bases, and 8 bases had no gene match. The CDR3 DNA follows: TGTGCCATCAGTGAGGTTGGCGCGGGGGAAACAGATACGCAGTATTTT. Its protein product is CAISEVGAGETDTQYF.

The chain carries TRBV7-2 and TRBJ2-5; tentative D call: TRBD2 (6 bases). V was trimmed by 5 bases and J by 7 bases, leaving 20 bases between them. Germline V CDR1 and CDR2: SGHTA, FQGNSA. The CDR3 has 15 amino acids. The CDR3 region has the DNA TGTGCCAGCAGCCCACCGGGACTGGGACCGGGGACCCAGTACTTC. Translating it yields CASSPPGLGPGTQYF. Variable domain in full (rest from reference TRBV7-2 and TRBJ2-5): GAGVSQSPSNKVTEKGKDVELRCDPISGHTALYWYRQSLGQGLEFLIYFQGNSAPDKSGLPSDRFSAERTGGSVSTLTIQRTQQEDSAVYLCASSPPGLGPGTQYFGPGTRLLVL.

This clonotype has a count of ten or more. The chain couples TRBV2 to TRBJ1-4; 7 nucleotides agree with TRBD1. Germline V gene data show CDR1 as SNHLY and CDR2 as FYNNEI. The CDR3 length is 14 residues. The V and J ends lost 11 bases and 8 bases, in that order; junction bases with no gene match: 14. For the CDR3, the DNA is TGTGCCCTTAGAACAGGGGACAGTCGGGAAAAACTGTTTTTT. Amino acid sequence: CALRTGDSREKLFF.

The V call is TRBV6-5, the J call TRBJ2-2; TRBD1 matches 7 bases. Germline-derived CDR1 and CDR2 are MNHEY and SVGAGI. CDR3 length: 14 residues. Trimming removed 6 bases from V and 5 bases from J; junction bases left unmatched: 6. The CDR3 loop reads CASRRQGRTGELFF. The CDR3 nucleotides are TGTGCCAGCAGAAGACAGGGAAGGACCGGGGAGCTGTTTTTT.

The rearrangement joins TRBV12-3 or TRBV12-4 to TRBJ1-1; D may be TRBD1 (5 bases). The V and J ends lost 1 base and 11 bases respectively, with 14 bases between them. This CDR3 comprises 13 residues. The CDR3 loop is CASSLVRGNRAFF. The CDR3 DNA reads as TGTGCCAGCAGTTTAGTCCGGGGGAATCGGGCTTTCTTT.

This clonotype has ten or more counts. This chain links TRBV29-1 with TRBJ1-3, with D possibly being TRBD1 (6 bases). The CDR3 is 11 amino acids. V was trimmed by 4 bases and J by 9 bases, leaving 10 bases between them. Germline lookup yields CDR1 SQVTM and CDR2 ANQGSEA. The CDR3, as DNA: TGCAGCGTTGGACAGGCCGGCACCATATATTTT. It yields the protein CSVGQAGTIYF.

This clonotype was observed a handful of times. CDR3 amino acids: CASSQEGQGSSPLHF. CDR3 nucleotide sequence: TGTGCCAGCAGCCAAGAAGGACAGGGTAGTTCACCCCTCCACTTT. The chain uses TRBV3-1 and TRBJ1-6, with TRBD1 identical over 8 bases. Trimming took 0 bases from V and 9 from J; bases not matched to a gene: 4. This CDR3 region has 15 residues. Germline loops: CDR1 LGHDT, CDR2 YNNKEL (reference sequence). Full variable domain (remainder filled in from reference TRBV3-1 and TRBJ1-6): DTAVSQTPKYLVTQMGNDKSIKCEQNLGHDTMYWYKQDSKKFLKIMFSYNNKELIINETVPNRFSPKSPDKAHLNLHINSLELGDSAVYFCASSQEGQGSSPLHFGNGTRLTVT.

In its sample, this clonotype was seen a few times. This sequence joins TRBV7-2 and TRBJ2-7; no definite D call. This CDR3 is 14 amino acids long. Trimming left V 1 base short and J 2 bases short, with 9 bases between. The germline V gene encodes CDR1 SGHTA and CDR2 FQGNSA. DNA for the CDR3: TGTGCCAGCAGCTTAGACGGGCGTCCCTACGAGCAGTACTTC. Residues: CASSLDGRPYEQYF.

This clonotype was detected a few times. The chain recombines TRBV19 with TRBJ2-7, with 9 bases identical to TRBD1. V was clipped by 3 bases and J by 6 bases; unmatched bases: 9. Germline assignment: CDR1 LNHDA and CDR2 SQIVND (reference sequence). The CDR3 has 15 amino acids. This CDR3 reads CASSIKGTGTAEQYF. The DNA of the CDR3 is TGTGCCAGTAGTATCAAGGGGACAGGGACCGCCGAGCAGTACTTC.

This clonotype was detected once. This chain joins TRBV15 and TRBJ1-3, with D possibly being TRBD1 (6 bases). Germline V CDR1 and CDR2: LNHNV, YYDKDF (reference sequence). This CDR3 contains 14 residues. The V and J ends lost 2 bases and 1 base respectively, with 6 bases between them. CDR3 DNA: TGTGCCACCAGCAGAACAGGGTCTGGAAACACCATATATTTT. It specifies CATSRTGSGNTIYF.

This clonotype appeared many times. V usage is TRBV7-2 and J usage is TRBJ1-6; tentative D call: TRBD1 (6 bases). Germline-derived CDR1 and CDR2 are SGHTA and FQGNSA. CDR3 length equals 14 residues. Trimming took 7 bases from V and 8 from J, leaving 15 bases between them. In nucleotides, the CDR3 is TGTGCCAGCACGAATCGGGGGCGAGATTCACCCCTCCACTTT. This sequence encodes CASTNRGRDSPLHF.

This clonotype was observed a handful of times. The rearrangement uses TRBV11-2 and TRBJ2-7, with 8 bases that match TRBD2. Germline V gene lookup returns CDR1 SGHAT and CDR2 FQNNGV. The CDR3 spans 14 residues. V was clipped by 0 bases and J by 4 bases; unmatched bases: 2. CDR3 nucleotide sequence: TGTGCCAGCAGCTTAGAAGCGGGAGAGTACGAGCAGTACTTC. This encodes CASSLEAGEYEQYF. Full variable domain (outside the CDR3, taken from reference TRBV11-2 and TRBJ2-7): EAGVAQSPRYKIIEKRQSVAFWCNPISGHATLYWYQQILGQGPKLLIQFQNNGVVDDSQLPKDRFSAERLKGVDSTLKIQPAKLEDSAVYLCASSLEAGEYEQYFGPGTRLTVT.

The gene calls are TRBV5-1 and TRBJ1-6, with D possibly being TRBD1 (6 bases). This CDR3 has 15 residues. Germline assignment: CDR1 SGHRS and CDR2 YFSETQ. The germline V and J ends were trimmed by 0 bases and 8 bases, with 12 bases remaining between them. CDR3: CASSLDGGHDSPLHF. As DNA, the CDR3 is TGCGCCAGCAGCTTGGATGGGGGACACGATTCACCCCTCCACTTT. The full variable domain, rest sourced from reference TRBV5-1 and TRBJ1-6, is KAGVTQTPRYLIKTRGQQVTLSCSPISGHRSVSWYQQTPGQGLQFLFEYFSETQRNKGNFPGRFSGRQFSNSRSEMNVSTLELGDSALYLCASSLDGGHDSPLHFGNGTRLTVT.

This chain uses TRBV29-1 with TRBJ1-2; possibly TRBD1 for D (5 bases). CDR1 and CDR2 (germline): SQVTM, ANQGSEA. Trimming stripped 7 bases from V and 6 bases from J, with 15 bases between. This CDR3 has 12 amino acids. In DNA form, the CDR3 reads TGCAGCGCGGAGGACCGCAGGGATGGCTACACCTTC. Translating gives CSAEDRRDGYTF.

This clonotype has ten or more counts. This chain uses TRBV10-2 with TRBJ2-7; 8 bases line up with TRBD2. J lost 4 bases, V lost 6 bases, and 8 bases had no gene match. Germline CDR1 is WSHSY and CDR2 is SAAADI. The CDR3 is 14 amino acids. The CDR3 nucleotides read TGCGCCAGCAGCGGAGCGGGAGAGGTTTACGAGCAGTACTTC. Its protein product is CASSGAGEVYEQYF.

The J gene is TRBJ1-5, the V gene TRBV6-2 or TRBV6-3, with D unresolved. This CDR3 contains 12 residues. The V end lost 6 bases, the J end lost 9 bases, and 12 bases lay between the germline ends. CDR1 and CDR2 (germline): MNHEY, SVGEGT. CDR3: CASSPDRRPQHF. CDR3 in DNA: TGTGCCAGCAGCCCCGATAGGCGGCCCCAGCATTTT.

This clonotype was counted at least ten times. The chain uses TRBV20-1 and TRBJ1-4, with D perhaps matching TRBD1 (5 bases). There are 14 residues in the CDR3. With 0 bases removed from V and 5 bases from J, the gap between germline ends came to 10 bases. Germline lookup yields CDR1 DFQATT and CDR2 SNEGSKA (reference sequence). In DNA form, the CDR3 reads TGCAGTGCTAGAGAGGAGGGGCTGAATGAAAAACTGTTTTTT. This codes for CSAREEGLNEKLFF.

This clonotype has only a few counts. The CDR3 region is CAIKASGPSYEQYF. CDR3 coding DNA: TGTGCCATCAAGGCTAGCGGACCATCCTACGAGCAGTACTTC. The chain uses TRBV10-3 and TRBJ2-7; 7 bases map to TRBD2. The CDR3 runs to 14 residues. CDR1 is ENHRY, CDR2 SYGVKD, per germline. V was pared by 7 bases and J by 1 base, with 7 bases of the junction left unmatched.

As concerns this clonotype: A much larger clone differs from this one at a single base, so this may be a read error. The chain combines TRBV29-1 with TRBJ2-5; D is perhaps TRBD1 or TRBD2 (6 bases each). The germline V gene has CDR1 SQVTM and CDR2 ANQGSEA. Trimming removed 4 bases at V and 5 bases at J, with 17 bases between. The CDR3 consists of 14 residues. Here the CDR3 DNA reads TGCAGCGTTGCGGCTAGAGGGGGGCGGGAGACCCAGTACTTC. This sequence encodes CSVAARGGRETQYF.

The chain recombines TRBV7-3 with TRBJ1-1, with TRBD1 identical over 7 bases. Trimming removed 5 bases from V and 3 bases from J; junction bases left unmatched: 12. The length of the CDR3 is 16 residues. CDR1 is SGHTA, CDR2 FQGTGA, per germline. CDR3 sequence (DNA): TGTGCCAGCAGCCCAAGTCAGGGGGTTACGCACACTGAAGCTTTCTTT. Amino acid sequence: CASSPSQGVTHTEAFF.

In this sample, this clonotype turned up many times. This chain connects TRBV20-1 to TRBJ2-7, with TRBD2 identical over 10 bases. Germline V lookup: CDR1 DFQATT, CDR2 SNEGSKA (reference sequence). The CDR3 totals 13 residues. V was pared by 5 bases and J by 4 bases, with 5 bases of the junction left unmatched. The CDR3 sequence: CSAATSGPYEQYF. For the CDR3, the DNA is TGCAGTGCTGCGACTAGCGGGCCTTACGAGCAGTACTTC.

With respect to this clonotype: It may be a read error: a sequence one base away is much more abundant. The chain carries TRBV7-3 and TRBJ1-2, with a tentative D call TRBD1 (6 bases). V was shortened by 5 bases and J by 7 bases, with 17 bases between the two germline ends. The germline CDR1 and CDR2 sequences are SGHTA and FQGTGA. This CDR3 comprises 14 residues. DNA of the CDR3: TGTGCCAGCAGCGAAACTGGGGGCGCTTTTGGCTACACCTTC. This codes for CASSETGGAFGYTF.